This paragraph covers one TCR beta chain sequence. The specificity of this receptor is unknown. It has no much larger one-base neighbor in the sample; base qualities were not kept. Sample time point, as interpreted from the label and publication: baseline pretreatment blood. The treatment or condition label for this specimen denotes: 15 Gy SBRT to primary tumor, nephrectomy 4 weeks later. To track tumor-enriched clonotypes, serial peripheral blood was sampled from radiation-treated patients at baseline and at 2 weeks and 4 weeks after SBRT. Every patient had renal cell carcinoma of clear cell pathology. Genomic DNA for TCR sequencing was prepared using the QIAamp DNA Blood Mini Kit (Qiagen). The analyses included just those samples that passed every quality control check. The immunoSEQ kit was used, according to the manufacturer's recommendations, to generate TCR beta libraries from genomic DNA. For library preparation, a first multiplex PCR was performed with proprietary primers, followed by a second PCR in which unique barcodes were added, and bead cleanups were performed after each round. Each sample batch included a kit-provided positive control reaction and a negative control reaction. The final libraries underwent checking on an Agilent 4200 TapeStation D1000 ScreenTape, volumetric pooling, and quantification by qPCR. Sequencing was performed on an Illumina NextSeq500 using a MidOutput 150-cycle cartridge, with 156 Read1 cycles, 15 Index1 cycles, and the kit custom primers. The pooled library was loaded at approximately 0.97 pM with approximately 18% PhiX control spiked in. The paper's processing steps were these. The vendor-processed data were analyzed in R, and a clonotype was defined as all T cells that share the same CDR3 nucleotide sequence. For clone abundance analyses, frequencies were normalized to the 10,000 most abundant clones per sample. Public T cell clones, which averaged fewer than five per sample, were excluded before analysis. Tumor-enriched clonotypes and baseline blood-enriched clonotypes were defined as those with an abundance difference of at least 32-fold between compartments. Clonotypes expanded or contracted between blood time points were identified with a beta-binomial differential abundance model. Tumor-blood repertoire similarity was measured with the Baroni-Urbani and Buser coefficient, and groups were compared using two-tailed Wilcoxon tests in R. The immuneACCESS repertoire file appears here via TCRdb, limited to in-frame rearrangements. These files lack a portion of the clones; in checked studies, under half of the deficit traces to unresolved V genes, and the cause of the others is not known. V, J and clone size reflect that table, while D and trimming were determined from the DNA. The sample data list about 130,000 clones, and around nine tenths of these were observed just once. Of the sample, more than 10% falls within the top ten clones.

This sample was taken from a study of radiation and T cells in renal cell carcinoma (dated by TCRdb to the early 2020s). Study-level background: The samples were drawn from a clinical trial, where primary renal cell carcinomas were treated with 15 Gy of stereotactic body radiation therapy and then removed by nephrectomy 4 weeks afterward. In total, 50 to 55 samples, comprising 26 tumors and around 27 peripheral blood samples, were subjected to TCR beta sequencing. A total of about 4 million unique CDR3 nucleotide sequences, encoding 2.7 million or so unique CDR3 amino acid sequences, were found across all 55 or so samples.

CDR1 and CDR2 are read off the germline V gene as SGHVS and FQNEAQ. V is pared back by 4 bases and J by 7 bases, with 17 bases lying between the germline termini. From its cysteine to its phenylalanine, the CDR3 spans 14 amino acids. The sequence is cut down to CDR3 DNA, 42 bases in frame from base 1. General study outcomes and caveats: Top tumor clonotypes rose in blood from baseline to 2 weeks post-radiation, then contracted by 4 weeks, suggesting transient expansion of tumor-resident clones. Blood repertoire dynamics were not followed beyond 4 weeks after treatment. Because pretreatment tumor biopsies were not available, the baseline intratumoral presence of clonotypes could not be determined. Effects of radiation dose or scheduling on the TCR repertoire could not be addressed with the single-armed trial design.

The material sequenced was blood, taken from a patient whose treatment included radiotherapy and nephrectomy. Rearrangement joined TRBV7-8 to TRBJ2-7; the D gene is possibly TRBD1 or TRBD2, each agreeing over 5 bases. The clonotype was recovered from a woman in her forties or fifties with renal cell carcinoma. The CDR3 region has the sequence CASSSLPSWGEQYF. The DNA sequence is as follows: TGTGCCAGCAGCTCCCTCCCTTCTTGGGGGGAGCAGTACTTC.